The 19 T cell receptor beta chains in this list originate from one sample, sequenced in a study of metastatic and nonmetastatic thyroid tumors. None of the patients had undergone any treatment ahead of thyroid surgery. With MiXCR, TCRdb reprocessed the PCR reads. The data hold some 20,000 clones, with around 33% observed a single time. The specimen sequenced was tumor tissue. These receptors were taken from a female donor with papillary thyroid cancer or a benign thyroid nodule (not recorded which). Some clones in this sample may be carry-over from other donors' samples.

This clone was seen only once. This sequence joins TRBV7-2 and TRBJ2-7, with 7 bases identical to TRBD2. The V gene end was trimmed by 6 bases and the J gene end by 6 bases; junction bases not matched to a gene: 8. In germline, CDR1 is SGHTA, CDR2 FQGNSA. The CDR3 spans 13 residues. The DNA for the CDR3 is TGTGCCAGCAGGGACTCGCCGGGGGGCGAGCAGTACTTC. It translates to CASRDSPGGEQYF.

The chain joins TRBV7-9 to TRBJ1-2; D ambiguous. CDR1 and CDR2 from the germline V gene are SEHNR and FQNEAQ (reference sequence). The CDR3 length is 13 residues. With 8 bases removed from V and 1 base from J, the gap between germline ends came to 11 bases. CDR3 amino acids: CASSGPLNYGYTF. CDR3 DNA: TGTGCCAGCTCTGGGCCCCTTAACTATGGCTACACCTTC.

This clone has more than one count but fewer than ten. One end of the junction varies from germline; a read error may be responsible. This rearrangement joins TRBV24-1 to TRBJ2-1; TRBD2 agrees at 15 bases. The germline V gene encodes CDR1 KGHDR and CDR2 SFDVKD. The CDR3 is made up of 16 amino acids. The CDR3 DNA sequence: TGCGCCACCAGTGGTTTAAGGACTAGCGGGAGGGCAAGGCAGTTCTTC. Protein product: CATSGLRTSGRARQFF.

This rearrangement joins TRBV28 to TRBJ1-1; D not resolved. The CDR3 totals 12 residues. With 3 bases removed from V and 0 bases from J, the gap between germline ends came to 2 bases. Germline V gene sequence: CDR1 MDHEN, CDR2 SYDVKM. CDR3 bases: TGTGCCAGCAGTTTCATGAACACTGAAGCTTTCTTT. Protein: CASSFMNTEAFF.

On this clone: A much larger clone sits a single nucleotide away, making a read error possible. Other DNA sequences in the same sample also yield this CDR3. The chain couples TRBV2 to TRBJ2-1, with D possibly matching TRBD2 (6 bases). The CDR3 extends over 16 amino acids. Germline V gene lookup returns CDR1 SNHLY and CDR2 FYNNEI. This CDR3 reads CASVGREDRAGNEQFF. The CDR3 DNA reads as TGCGCCAGCGTCGGTAGGGAAGATCGAGCGGGCAATGAGCAGTTCTTC.

The J gene is TRBJ1-2, the V gene TRBV5-5; D remains ambiguous. The germline gives CDR1 SGHKS, CDR2 YYEKEE (reference sequence). Trimming took off 4 bases at V and 8 bases at J, with 15 bases between the two ends. The CDR3 totals 13 residues. In DNA, the CDR3 is TGTGCCAGCAGCCCGTATCCGGGGTCGGGCTACACCTTC. Its protein product is CASSPYPGSGYTF.

The chain employs TRBV20-1 and TRBJ2-6; D tentatively fits TRBD1 or TRBD2 (7 bases each). Trimming took off 6 bases at V and 2 bases at J, with 20 bases between the two ends. The CDR3 length is 17 residues. CDR1 and CDR2 from the germline V gene are DFQATT and SNEGSKA (reference sequence). The DNA of the CDR3 is TGCAGTGCAGGGGGGGACAGCTCAACCCCTGGGGCCAACGTCCTGACTTTC. Amino acids: CSAGGDSSTPGANVLTF.

The chain has TRBV7-9 and TRBJ2-7; 8 bases are a match to TRBD1. With 1 base clipped from V and 5 bases from J, the junction kept 4 bases outside the gene matches. The CDR3 is 14 amino acids. The germline V gene has CDR1 SEHNR and CDR2 FQNEAQ (reference sequence). CDR3 residues: CASSLGQGFHEQYF. The CDR3 DNA reads TGTGCCAGCAGCTTAGGACAGGGGTTCCACGAGCAGTACTTC.

The chain employs TRBV20-1 and TRBJ2-7; TRBD1 matches 7 bases. Per germline, CDR1 DFQATT and CDR2 SNEGSKA (reference sequence). This CDR3 spans 14 amino acids. V lost 0 bases, J lost 3 bases, and 5 bases stayed unmatched. DNA of the CDR3: TGCAGTGCTAGAGATGGGACAGACAACTACGAGCAGTACTTC. This translates into CSARDGTDNYEQYF.

A few counts support this clone. The gene calls are TRBV7-6 and TRBJ1-2, with D perhaps TRBD1 (5 bases). The CDR3 spans 14 residues. The V gene lost 1 base and the J gene lost 7 bases, with 13 bases spanning the gap. The germline CDR1 and CDR2 sequences are SGHVS and FNYEAQ. CDR3 amino acids: CASSLVEGLRGYTF. The CDR3 DNA sequence: TGTGCCAGCAGCTTAGTGGAGGGACTACGTGGCTACACCTTC.

The chain employs TRBV6-1 and TRBJ1-1; 9 bases are shared with TRBD1. Germline V gives CDR1 MNHNS, CDR2 SASEGT. The CDR3 has 14 amino acids. The V gene end was trimmed by 6 bases and the J gene end by 1 base; junction bases not matched to a gene: 3. CDR3 region: CASRGQGGNTEAFF. In nucleotides, the CDR3 is TGTGCCAGCAGGGGACAGGGCGGGAACACTGAAGCTTTCTTT.

V is TRBV11-3 and J is TRBJ1-6; D is ambiguous. The germline CDR1 and CDR2 sequences are SGHNT and YENEEA. V lost 4 bases and J 6 bases, leaving 13 bases between the germline ends. CDR3 length: 15 amino acids. The CDR3 here is CASSSRHASNSPLHF. The CDR3 nucleotides are TGTGCCAGCAGCTCCCGACACGCTTCTAATTCACCCCTCCACTTT.

This clone occurred a few times. V is TRBV28 and J is TRBJ2-7, with 13 bases identical to TRBD2. J gave up 7 bases and V 3 bases, and 15 bases lay outside the gene matches. The CDR3 has 18 amino acids. Germline-derived CDR1 and CDR2 are MDHEN and SYDVKM. CDR3 region: CASSFLGTSGTTSIEQYF. In nucleotides, the CDR3 is TGTGCCAGCAGTTTTTTAGGGACTAGCGGGACCACCTCGATTGAGCAGTACTTC.

V is TRBV11-2 and J is TRBJ2-7, with D hard to call. Germline V gives CDR1 SGHAT, CDR2 FQNNGV. The CDR3 consists of 15 residues. The V end lost 1 base, the J end lost 5 bases, and 15 bases lay between the germline ends. The CDR3 protein is CASSLVPWTINEQYF. DNA for the CDR3: TGTGCCAGCAGCTTAGTACCGTGGACCATCAACGAGCAGTACTTC.

This clone was detected a few times. This chain joins TRBV27 and TRBJ1-3; D unresolved. This CDR3 has 11 residues. Germline values: CDR1 MNHEY, CDR2 SMNVEV (reference sequence). CDR3: CVGVERNTIYF. CDR3 coding DNA: TGTGTCGGGGTGGAGAGAAACACCATATATTTT.

The V call is TRBV20-1, the J call TRBJ2-5, with 7 nucleotides matching TRBD2. This CDR3 is built from 15 residues. The germline CDR1 and CDR2 sequences are DFQATT and SNEGSKA (reference sequence). Losses at the gene ends were 5 bases for V and 4 bases for J; bases not matched to a gene: 13. CDR3 nucleotide sequence: TGCAGTGCTCCCCAGGGAGGGAACACAAGAGAGACCCAGTACTTC. Protein: CSAPQGGNTRETQYF.

This clone was counted between two and nine times. The V call is TRBV29-1, the J call TRBJ2-1, with 11 bases identical to TRBD2. The J segment lost 4 bases and the V segment lost 7 bases, leaving 9 bases of the junction unmatched. CDR3 length: 15 amino acids. CDR1 SQVTM and CDR2 ANQGSEA come from the germline V gene. In DNA form, the CDR3 reads TGCAGCGGCCTACTAGCGGGAGTCGATTACAATGAGCAGTTCTTC. This translates into CSGLLAGVDYNEQFF.

This sequence joins TRBV19 and TRBJ1-2; 10 bases agree with TRBD1. V lost 6 bases and J lost 4; bases outside the gene matches: 2. CDR1 and CDR2 (germline): LNHDA, SQIVND (reference sequence). The CDR3 totals 13 residues. Here the CDR3 reads CASRTGGGYGYTF. CDR3 DNA sequence: TGTGCCAGTAGGACAGGGGGCGGCTATGGCTACACCTTC.

The chain has TRBV6-2 or TRBV6-3 and TRBJ2-7, with D uncertain. Germline CDR1 reads MNHEY; CDR2 reads SVGEGT. Trimming shortened V by 3 bases and J by 1 base, and 7 bases separated the two germline ends. This CDR3 spans 13 amino acids. As DNA, the CDR3 is TGTGCCAGCAGTTATCTTGGGTCCTACGAGCAGTACTTC. Protein product: CASSYLGSYEQYF.